The rows below give T cell receptor beta chains drawn from one sample of a study of cytomegalovirus exposure and HLA in healthy donors. Sequenced by immunoSEQ multiplex PCR; TCRdb stores in-frame clones only, minus some. The table has around 190,000 clones, just under 75% seen once. Sequenced sample: PBMCs. These receptors originate from a woman aged 30 to 39 in good health and CMV-seropositive. Each CDR3 is given with its conserved first and last residue. A D gene is named only where the DNA matches it firmly. Rows give clone size only sometimes, using once, few, many, or a class for an expanded clone.

J gene	V gene	D gene	clone size	CDR3 protein	CDR3 DNA
TRBJ2-3	TRBV6-6	-	-	CASSYFLADTQYF	TGTGCCAGCAGTTACTTCTTAGCGGATACGCAGTATTTT
TRBJ2-2	TRBV6-1	TRBD2	-	CASSPSGRNTGELFF	TGTGCCAGCAGCCCTAGCGGGAGAAACACCGGGGAGCTGTTTTTT
TRBJ2-3	TRBV7-9	-	-	CSSSLGEYADTQYF	TGTTCCAGCAGCTTAGGGGAGTACGCAGATACGCAGTATTTT
TRBJ1-2	TRBV19	-	-	CASSIDHGGRNYGYTF	TGTGCCAGTAGTATAGATCATGGAGGGAGAAACTATGGCTACACCTTC
TRBJ2-7	TRBV6-4	TRBD2	-	CASSEREGPYEQYF	TGTGCCAGCAGTGAACGGGAGGGCCCCTACGAGCAGTACTTC
TRBJ1-2	TRBV2	TRBD1	few	CASSEGDRGIVVYGYTF	TGTGCCAGCAGTGAAGGGGACAGGGGGATCGTAGTCTATGGCTACACCTTC
TRBJ2-7	TRBV7-9	-	few	CASSTAQFYEQYF	TGTGCCAGCAGCACGGCACAGTTCTACGAGCAGTACTTC
TRBJ1-1	TRBV7-9	TRBD1	few	CSSSLGQVGTEAFF	TGTTCCAGCAGCTTAGGACAGGTTGGTACTGAAGCTTTCTTT
TRBJ2-5	TRBV18	-	-	CASSLGLRETQYF	TGTGCCAGCTCACTGGGACTGCGAGAGACCCAGTACTTC
TRBJ1-3	TRBV7-9	-	-	CASSLGTNSGNTIYF	TGTGCCAGCAGCTTGGGGACAAACTCTGGAAACACCATATATTTT
TRBJ2-5	TRBV5-1	-	-	CASSLVAAGGETQYF	TGCGCCAGCAGCTTGGTAGCCGCAGGAGGCGAGACCCAGTACTTC
TRBJ2-7	TRBV5-4	TRBD1	-	CASSIQGASSYEQYF	TGTGCCAGCAGCATACAGGGGGCAAGCTCCTACGAGCAGTACTTC
TRBJ1-2	TRBV19	-	-	CASSGQANYGYTF	TGTGCCAGTAGTGGGCAAGCTAACTATGGCTACACCTTC
TRBJ2-7	TRBV25-1	-	-	CASSEWSSYEQYF	TGTGCCAGCAGTGAATGGAGCTCCTACGAGCAGTACTTC
TRBJ2-7	TRBV29-1	-	-	CSVDSDYEQYF	TGCAGCGTTGATAGTGATTACGAGCAGTACTTC
TRBJ1-4	TRBV5-5	TRBD1	-	CASRTGTGLSNEKLFF	TGTGCCAGCAGGACCGGGACAGGACTTTCTAATGAAAAACTGTTTTTT
TRBJ2-1	TRBV5-1	TRBD2	-	CASSLSASGTYNEQFF	TGCGCCAGCAGCTTGTCCGCTAGCGGGACATACAATGAGCAGTTCTTC
TRBJ2-2	TRBV6-1	-	once	CASSEYRTTGELFF	TGTGCCAGCAGTGAATACAGGACGACCGGGGAGCTGTTTTTT
TRBJ1-2	TRBV18	-	-	CASSPTDYGYTF	TGTGCCAGCTCACCAACGGACTATGGCTACACCTTC
TRBJ2-1	TRBV29-1	-	-	CSGTGGSYNEQFF	TGCAGCGGGACCGGGGGCTCCTACAATGAGCAGTTCTTC
TRBJ2-1	TRBV19	TRBD2	-	CASSLVAGGRLNEQFF	TGTGCCAGTAGTTTGGTAGCGGGAGGGAGGTTGAATGAGCAGTTCTTC
TRBJ2-2	TRBV5-4	TRBD2	-	CASSLVVGAGDTTGELFF	TGTGCCAGCAGCTTGGTAGTCGGAGCGGGAGATACCACCGGGGAGCTGTTTTTT
TRBJ2-3	TRBV29-1	TRBD2	-	CSVVAGGPTQYF	TGCAGCGTTGTGGCGGGAGGGCCCACGCAGTATTTT
TRBJ2-7	TRBV10-3	TRBD2	few	CAIRGTSATYEQYF	TGTGCCATCAGGGGGACTAGCGCGACCTACGAGCAGTACTTC
TRBJ1-1	TRBV23-1	-	-	CASSQSYEGGTEAFF	TGCGCCAGCAGTCAATCTTACGAAGGGGGCACTGAAGCTTTCTTT
TRBJ1-2	TRBV28	-	-	CASSLAGYGYTF	TGTGCCAGCAGTTTAGCAGGGTATGGCTACACCTTC
TRBJ2-3	TRBV29-1	TRBD2	-	CSVKRDGDTQYF	TGCAGCGTTAAGCGGGATGGCGATACGCAGTATTTT
TRBJ2-7	TRBV29-1	-	-	CSVDLGAEQYF	TGCAGCGTTGATCTTGGAGCGGAGCAGTACTTC
TRBJ2-7	TRBV18	-	-	CASSLTEGERSYEQYF	TGTGCCAGCTCCCTAACGGAGGGAGAAAGGTCCTACGAGCAGTACTTC
TRBJ2-7	TRBV28	-	-	CASFGNSYEQYF	TGTGCCAGCTTCGGGAACTCCTACGAGCAGTACTTC
TRBJ2-7	TRBV5-5	TRBD1	-	CASSSIQGAYEQYF	TGTGCCAGCAGCTCTATACAGGGGGCTTACGAGCAGTACTTC
TRBJ1-1	TRBV28	TRBD1	-	CASSLRTGTKAFF	TGTGCCAGCAGTCTCCGGACAGGGACTAAAGCTTTCTTT
TRBJ2-3	TRBV5-1	-	-	CASSLAGFGADTQYF	TGCGCCAGCAGCTTGGCGGGCTTCGGGGCAGATACGCAGTATTTT
TRBJ1-1	TRBV5-1	TRBD1	few	CASRPGQAFEAFF	TGCGCCAGCAGACCGGGACAGGCATTTGAAGCTTTCTTT
TRBJ2-7	TRBV2	TRBD2	-	CASSGPSPGLARGQYF	TGTGCCAGCAGTGGCCCCTCACCGGGACTAGCGAGGGGGCAGTACTTC
TRBJ2-6	TRBV5-1	-	-	CASSLDPGLSGANVLTF	TGCGCCAGCAGCTTGGATCCAGGACTGAGTGGGGCCAACGTCCTGACTTTC
TRBJ2-1	TRBV6-4	TRBD2	-	CASSAKREFDYNEQFF	TGTGCCAGCAGCGCCAAGCGGGAGTTTGACTACAATGAGCAGTTCTTC
TRBJ2-7	TRBV7-2	-	-	CASSLEFAGREEQYF	TGTGCCAGCAGCTTAGAGTTTGCGGGTCGGGAGGAGCAGTACTTC
TRBJ2-5	TRBV18	-	-	CASSPESGWQETQYF	TGTGCCAGCTCACCAGAATCCGGGTGGCAAGAGACCCAGTACTTC
TRBJ1-5	TRBV19	-	-	CASSIRQASNQPQHF	TGTGCCAGTAGTATCAGACAGGCAAGCAATCAGCCCCAGCATTTT
TRBJ2-2	TRBV5-1	-	once	CASTGSDDTGELFF	TGCGCCAGCACCGGGAGTGATGACACCGGGGAGCTGTTTTTT
TRBJ2-1	TRBV27	TRBD2	-	CASRPLAGTSYNEQFF	TGTGCCAGCCGACCCCTAGCGGGTACCTCCTACAATGAGCAGTTCTTC
TRBJ1-1	TRBV19	-	few	CASVVENTEAFF	TGTGCCAGCGTAGTTGAAAACACTGAAGCTTTCTTT
TRBJ2-7	TRBV28	TRBD2	-	CASSPWGSGDYEQYF	TGTGCCAGCAGTCCCTGGGGTAGCGGGGACTACGAGCAGTACTTC
TRBJ2-7	TRBV28	-	-	CASSWPIADSYEQYF	TGTGCCAGCAGCTGGCCCATAGCGGATTCCTACGAGCAGTACTTC
TRBJ2-7	TRBV15	-	-	CATGQKVSYEQYF	TGTGCCACCGGGCAGAAAGTCTCCTACGAGCAGTACTTC
TRBJ2-7	TRBV5-1	-	-	CASSWDFSSYEQYF	TGCGCCAGCAGCTGGGACTTCAGCTCCTACGAGCAGTACTTC
TRBJ2-7	TRBV27	TRBD2	-	CASSQGLAGLEQYF	TGTGCCAGCAGTCAGGGACTAGCGGGGCTAGAGCAGTACTTC